Presented here are 25 T cell receptor beta chains from one specimen sequenced in a study of somatic mutations in cytotoxic T cells in rheumatoid arthritis. Sequencing used immunoSEQ multiplex PCR; TCRdb keeps in-frame clones, though not all of them. The table lists 9,500 to 15,000 clones, 80% of them singletons. The specimen sequenced was CD8+ T cells sorted from blood. These receptor sequences come from a man between 45 and 60 years old in good health.

This clone has just a few counts. The J gene is TRBJ1-2, the V gene TRBV4-1; the D gene is possibly TRBD1 (6 bases). The CDR3 is 15 amino acids. The germline V and J ends were trimmed by 4 bases and 3 bases, with 15 bases remaining between them. Germline values: CDR1 MGHRA, CDR2 YSYEKL. The CDR3 spells CASSRPLQGDYGYTF. DNA for the CDR3: TGCGCCAGCAGCCGCCCATTACAGGGAGACTATGGCTACACCTTC.

The chain couples TRBV11-3 to TRBJ2-3; D gene ambiguous. Trimming took 5 bases from V and 2 from J, leaving 8 bases between them. The CDR3 runs 13 residues. CDR1 is SGHNT and CDR2 is YENEEA in the germline V gene. The CDR3 DNA sequence: TGTGCCAGCAGCGGAAGAGACACAGATACGCAGTATTTT. This sequence encodes CASSGRDTDTQYF.

This chain links TRBV27 with TRBJ2-2; 9 bases map to TRBD2. Per germline, CDR1 MNHEY and CDR2 SMNVEV (reference sequence). V was clipped by 6 bases and J by 1 base; unmatched bases: 0. The CDR3 has 14 residues. CDR3 coding DNA: TGTGCCAGCAGACTAGCGGGGAACACCGGGGAGCTGTTTTTT. It translates to CASRLAGNTGELFF.

Only a few counts were recorded for this clone. The J gene is TRBJ2-7, the V gene TRBV25-1; D is possibly TRBD1 (6 bases). CDR1 is MGHDK and CDR2 is SYGVNS in the germline V gene. Deletions cut 4 bases from V and 2 bases from J, with 15 bases between. This CDR3 contains 15 residues. The DNA of the CDR3 is TGTGCCAGCAGTGCACGGACAGCCGAAGCCTACGAGCAGTACTTC. Translating it yields CASSARTAEAYEQYF.

This rearrangement joins TRBV18 to TRBJ1-1; a possible D gene is TRBD1 (5 bases). The CDR3 covers 14 residues. The V gene lost 2 bases and the J gene lost 3 bases, with 10 bases spanning the gap. CDR1 is KGHSH, CDR2 LQKENI, per germline. CDR3 sequence: CASSPGPGYTEAFF. The CDR3 region has the DNA TGTGCCAGCTCACCAGGCCCAGGGTACACTGAAGCTTTCTTT.

The CDR3 spells CASSLASGYTF. The DNA of the CDR3 is TGTGCCAGCAGCTTGGCTAGTGGCTACACCTTC. The chain carries TRBV5-6 and TRBJ1-2; D remains unclear. Germline CDR1 is SGHDT and CDR2 is YYEEEE. With 0 bases removed from V and 7 bases from J, the gap between germline ends came to 4 bases. This CDR3 contains 11 residues.

This sequence joins TRBV7-9 and TRBJ1-2; 11 bases line up with TRBD1. The CDR3 runs 17 residues. V shed 5 bases, J shed 6 bases, and the junction held 14 bases outside the gene matches. Germline V gene data show CDR1 as SEHNR and CDR2 as FQNEAQ (reference sequence). Here the CDR3 DNA reads TGTGCCAGCAGCCCACCCCCGGGACAGGGGGTCTACAATGGCTACACCTTC. Protein product: CASSPPPGQGVYNGYTF.

The chain has TRBV7-9 and TRBJ2-1; D is undetermined. This CDR3 is 16 amino acids long. V dropped 5 bases and J dropped 4 bases, with 18 bases sitting between them. Germline assignment: CDR1 SEHNR and CDR2 FQNEAQ (reference sequence). The CDR3 sequence: CASSPPRGRPYNEQFF. For the CDR3, the DNA is TGTGCCAGCAGCCCCCCCCGAGGACGGCCTTACAATGAGCAGTTCTTC. Drawing the rest from reference TRBV7-9 and TRBJ2-1, the complete variable domain is DTGVSQNPRHKITKRGQNVTFRCDPISEHNRLYWYRQTLGQGPEFLTYFQNEAQLEKSRLLSDRFSAERPKGSFSTLEIQRTEQGDSAMYLCASSPPRGRPYNEQFFGPGTRLTVL.

The V gene is TRBV27, the J gene TRBJ2-7; D is perhaps TRBD1 (6 bases). V lost 5 bases and J lost 3, with 17 bases in between. The CDR3 is 15 amino acids. The germline CDR1 and CDR2 sequences are MNHEY and SMNVEV (reference sequence). CDR3 in DNA: TGTGCCAGCAGTCCCTCGGACAGATTCCACTACGAGCAGTACTTC. It encodes CASSPSDRFHYEQYF.

This clone was found once. The chain recombines TRBV7-9 with TRBJ1-2, with 8 bases fitting TRBD1. The CDR3 consists of 15 residues. V trimming: 3 bases; J trimming: 7 bases; junction bases outside the gene matches: 10. Germline V gene sequence: CDR1 SEHNR, CDR2 FQNEAQ (reference sequence). The CDR3 nucleotides are TGTGCCAGCAGCTTTAATCAGGGGGCGGCAGGTGGCTACACCTTC. Encoded protein: CASSFNQGAAGGYTF.

In nucleotides, the CDR3 is TGTGCCAGCAGTTACGGGACTAGCGGGGTGGATGAGCAGTTCTTC. Translating gives CASSYGTSGVDEQFF. The chain couples TRBV6-6 to TRBJ2-1; 13 nucleotides line up with TRBD2. Germline CDR1 and CDR2: MNHNY and SVGAGI (reference sequence). The CDR3 extends over 15 amino acids. V was clipped by 2 bases and J by 8 bases; unmatched bases: 3.

The chain is built from TRBV13 and TRBJ2-1, with D unresolved. The CDR3 has 13 residues. The V gene lost 1 base and the J gene lost 10 bases, with 11 bases spanning the gap. Germline CDR1 reads PRHDT; CDR2 reads FYEKMQ (reference sequence). Here the CDR3 DNA reads TGTGCCAGCAGCTTAGATTTGAGTCCCGAGCAGTTCTTC. Translating it yields CASSLDLSPEQFF.

The chain employs TRBV18 and TRBJ1-1; D uncertain. V lost 2 bases and J lost 0, with 4 bases in between. This CDR3 region has 13 residues. Looked up from germline, CDR1 is KGHSH and CDR2 is LQKENI. The CDR3, as DNA: TGTGCCAGCTCACCAGGGGTGAACACTGAAGCTTTCTTT. It translates to CASSPGVNTEAFF.

This clone has a single count. The chain has TRBV7-9 and TRBJ1-1, with no clear D. Trimming left V 1 base short and J 6 bases short, with 12 bases between. This CDR3 is built from 14 residues. CDR1 and CDR2 (germline): SEHNR, FQNEAQ (reference sequence). The CDR3 nucleotides are TGTGCCAGCAGCTTAGTCGGGTTTGGCTCTGAAGCTTTCTTT. The encoded protein is CASSLVGFGSEAFF. The full variable domain, with the rest looked up from reference TRBV7-9 and TRBJ1-1, is DTGVSQNPRHKITKRGQNVTFRCDPISEHNRLYWYRQTLGQGPEFLTYFQNEAQLEKSRLLSDRFSAERPKGSFSTLEIQRTEQGDSAMYLCASSLVGFGSEAFFGQGTRLTVV.

The J gene is TRBJ1-1, the V gene TRBV11-1, with 8 nucleotides matching TRBD1. Per germline, CDR1 SGHAT and CDR2 FQDESV (reference sequence). The CDR3 totals 14 residues. J was trimmed by 1 base and V by 5 bases; bases with no gene match: 3. The chain's CDR3 is CASSPGQANTEAFF. The DNA of the CDR3 is TGTGCCAGCAGCCCGGGACAGGCGAACACTGAAGCTTTCTTT. Using reference TRBV11-1 and TRBJ1-1 for the parts outside the CDR3, the full variable domain is EAEVAQSPRYKITEKSQAVAFWCDPISGHATLYWYRQILGQGPELLVQFQDESVVDDSQLPKDRFSAERLKGVDSTLKIQPAELGDSAMYLCASSPGQANTEAFFGQGTRLTVV.

Only a few counts were recorded for this clone. This chain connects TRBV7-9 to TRBJ2-1; weak D call: TRBD1 (5 bases). The germline V gene encodes CDR1 SEHNR and CDR2 FQNEAQ (reference sequence). Deletions cut 5 bases from V and 2 bases from J, with 13 bases between. The length of the CDR3 is 15 residues. The CDR3 reads CASSDTGRAYNEQFF. CDR3 nucleotide sequence: TGTGCCAGCAGCGATACAGGAAGGGCCTACAATGAGCAGTTCTTC.

A single count supports this clone. The J gene is TRBJ1-1, the V gene TRBV29-1; possibly TRBD1 for D (5 bases). Germline V CDR1 and CDR2: SQVTM, ANQGSEA. Trimming stripped 4 bases from V and 7 bases from J, with 10 bases between. CDR3 length equals 11 residues. This CDR3 reads CSVAGGIEAFF. CDR3 in DNA: TGCAGCGTTGCCGGGGGGATTGAAGCTTTCTTT.

CDR3 nucleotides: TGTGCCAGCAGTGACTCGGTGGAGAGTGAGCAGTTCTTC. Translation: CASSDSVESEQFF. V gene TRBV6-4 combines with J gene TRBJ2-1, with D hard to call. Germline V CDR1 and CDR2: MRHNA, SNTAGT. The CDR3 is 13 amino acids. Trimming stripped 0 bases from V and 9 bases from J, with 9 bases between.

V and J are TRBV25-1 and TRBJ2-3; 10 positions agree with TRBD2. Germline V gene lookup returns CDR1 MGHDK and CDR2 SYGVNS. J was trimmed by 8 bases and V by 2 bases; bases with no gene match: 7. CDR3 length: 15 amino acids. The CDR3 region is CASSERQREGLTQYF. In DNA form, the CDR3 reads TGTGCCAGCAGTGAAAGACAGCGGGAGGGCCTTACGCAGTATTTT.

Only a few counts were recorded for this clone. The V call is TRBV6-4, the J call TRBJ2-1; 11 nucleotides line up with TRBD2. From germline, CDR1 is MRHNA and CDR2 SNTAGT. The CDR3 has 15 amino acids. The ends lost 2 bases at V and 9 bases at J; junction bases unmatched: 6. The CDR3 spells CASSDGLAGGGEQFF. The CDR3 nucleotides read TGTGCCAGCAGTGACGGTCTAGCGGGAGGCGGTGAGCAGTTCTTC.

This chain links TRBV27 with TRBJ1-6; D remains unclear. Germline V gene sequence: CDR1 MNHEY, CDR2 SMNVEV (reference sequence). CDR3 length: 13 residues. V lost 3 bases and J 9 bases, leaving 9 bases between the germline ends. The CDR3 loop reads CASSFGEGSPLHF. CDR3 nucleotides: TGTGCCAGCAGTTTTGGTGAGGGTTCACCCCTCCACTTT.

The V call is TRBV5-6, the J call TRBJ2-1; a weak D match, TRBD2 (5 bases). Germline CDR1 and CDR2: SGHDT and YYEEEE. V was trimmed by 0 bases and J by 2 bases, leaving 12 bases between them. CDR3 size: 16 residues. DNA for the CDR3: TGTGCCAGCAGCTTGGGGGTGGGAGCAGCCTACAATGAGCAGTTCTTC. Its translation is CASSLGVGAAYNEQFF.

V usage is TRBV27 and J usage is TRBJ2-5; D is unclear. The CDR3 has 14 residues. V gave up 0 bases and J gave up 0 bases, with 5 bases separating them. Per germline, CDR1 MNHEY and CDR2 SMNVEV (reference sequence). The CDR3 sequence is CASSLSVYQETQYF. DNA for the CDR3: TGTGCCAGCAGTTTATCAGTTTACCAAGAGACCCAGTACTTC.

The chain couples TRBV7-9 to TRBJ2-1, with TRBD2 identical over 8 bases. CDR1 SEHNR and CDR2 FQNEAQ come from the germline V gene (reference sequence). J was trimmed by 6 bases and V by 5 bases; bases with no gene match: 9. This CDR3 region has 15 residues. The CDR3 DNA follows: TGTGCCAGCAGCCCATTCCCAGCGGGGGTCAATGAGCAGTTCTTC. Translating it yields CASSPFPAGVNEQFF.

This clone was seen more than once but under ten times. The chain couples TRBV5-6 to TRBJ2-5; 9 nucleotides line up with TRBD1. The J segment lost 4 bases and the V segment lost 1 base, leaving 8 bases of the junction unmatched. Germline assignment: CDR1 SGHDT and CDR2 YYEEEE. The CDR3 has 16 residues. CDR3 coding DNA: TGTGCCAGCAGCTTGACGGACAGGGGTCTATCAGAGACCCAGTACTTC. Protein product: CASSLTDRGLSETQYF. Supplemented by reference TRBV5-6 and TRBJ2-5, the full variable domain reads DAGVTQSPTHLIKTRGQQVTLRCSPKSGHDTVSWYQQALGQGPQFIFQYYEEEERQRGNFPDRFSGHQFPNYSSELNVNALLLGDSALYLCASSLTDRGLSETQYFGPGTRLLVL.